The 20 T cell receptor beta chains given below trace back to one sample, sequenced in a study of metastatic and nonmetastatic thyroid tumors. TCRdb re-called the PCR reads with MiXCR. The sample lists tens of thousands of clones, about 10% occurring once. All patients were treatment-naive before thyroid surgery. Material: blood. These receptors originate from a female donor with papillary thyroid cancer or a benign thyroid nodule (not recorded which). Some clones in this sample may be carry-over from other donors' samples.

The sample holds many counts of this clone. This chain joins TRBV11-3 and TRBJ2-7; 13 positions match TRBD2. The germline gives CDR1 SGHNT, CDR2 YENEEA. The junction had 14 bases not matched to a gene; V was cut back by 1 base and J by 5 bases. The length of the CDR3 is 19 residues. The CDR3 here is CASSLVVSGLAGEFDEQYF. In nucleotides, the CDR3 is TGTGCCAGCAGCTTAGTAGTGTCCGGACTAGCGGGAGAATTCGACGAGCAGTACTTC.

This clone was seen repeatedly, ten times or more. This chain uses TRBV24-1 with TRBJ2-5, with D hard to call. Germline CDR1 KGHDR, CDR2 SFDVKD. Trimming took 1 base from V and 1 from J, leaving 9 bases between them. This CDR3 comprises 15 residues. DNA of the CDR3: TGTGCCACCAGTGATTTTGTAAAGGCCCAAGAGACCCAGTACTTC. As protein: CATSDFVKAQETQYF.

There are many counts of this clone. The chain carries TRBV20-1 and TRBJ2-5; 7 bases align to TRBD1. Trimming at V came to 6 bases and at J to 1 base, leaving 8 bases not matched to a gene. CDR1 and CDR2 from the germline V gene are DFQATT and SNEGSKA (reference sequence). The CDR3 is made up of 14 amino acids. CDR3 DNA: TGCAGTGCCTTCGAGGGACAGTTCCAAGAGACCCAGTACTTC. As protein: CSAFEGQFQETQYF.

This clone was seen many times. This chain links TRBV5-1 with TRBJ2-2; D remains ambiguous. CDR1 SGHRS and CDR2 YFSETQ come from the germline V gene. This CDR3 is built from 14 residues. The ends were cut back, 0 bases at V and 7 bases at J, with 10 bases in the middle. The CDR3 region is CASSLEGSDGELFF. The CDR3, as DNA: TGCGCCAGCAGCTTGGAGGGAAGCGACGGGGAGCTGTTTTTT.

This clone was seen only a few times. The rearrangement links TRBV20-1 to TRBJ2-7; the match to TRBD1 covers 11 bases. The CDR3 is made up of 15 amino acids. V was pared by 0 bases and J by 6 bases, with 7 bases of the junction left unmatched. The germline V gene encodes CDR1 DFQATT and CDR2 SNEGSKA (reference sequence). The CDR3 DNA sequence: TGCAGTGCTAGAGATCCGGACAGGGGGCTGTTCGAGCAGTACTTC. Translating gives CSARDPDRGLFEQYF.

This clone came up many times. The rearrangement links TRBV7-1 to TRBJ2-7; tentatively, D is TRBD1 (5 bases). TRBV7-1 is labeled an ORF, and its function is uncertain. Trimming shortened V by 3 bases and J by 5 bases, and 32 bases separated the two germline ends. The CDR3 loop spans 20 amino acids. In DNA, the CDR3 is TGTGCCAGCAGCTCCTCAAATTTTGCCACAGGTGCTCAGTTCGGCGACGAGCAGTACTTC. It is translated as CASSSSNFATGAQFGDEQYF.

This clone has just a few counts. The chain employs TRBV30 and TRBJ2-1; 10 positions agree with TRBD2. The germline gives CDR1 GTSNPN, CDR2 SVGIG (reference sequence). With V trimmed by 2 bases and J by 4 bases, 8 bases remained unmatched. The CDR3 runs 16 residues. The chain's CDR3 is CAWSTLAGSVYNEQFF. In nucleotides, the CDR3 is TGTGCCTGGAGTACACTAGCGGGATCTGTTTACAATGAGCAGTTCTTC.

This clone was seen at least ten times. The chain combines TRBV14 with TRBJ2-3; TRBD2 matches 13 bases. The length of the CDR3 is 17 residues. The germline V gene encodes CDR1 SGHDN and CDR2 FVKESK. With 4 bases clipped from V and 0 bases from J, the junction kept 4 bases outside the gene matches. The CDR3 loop is CASSLRLAGGSTDTQYF. The CDR3 DNA follows: TGTGCCAGCAGCCTCCGACTAGCGGGAGGTAGCACAGATACGCAGTATTTT.

In nucleotides, the CDR3 is TGTGCCAGCACCGGGAGCAGGGTAGATACGCAGTATTTT. Amino acid sequence: CASTGSRVDTQYF. V and J are TRBV9 and TRBJ2-3; D perhaps matches TRBD2 (6 bases). The CDR3 runs 13 residues. V was pared by 6 bases and J by 5 bases, with 13 bases between. Germline V gene sequence: CDR1 SGDLS, CDR2 YYNGEE.

The genes are TRBV12-3 or TRBV12-4 and TRBJ2-7; D ambiguous. The CDR3 covers 17 residues. The germline V and J ends were trimmed by 4 bases and 7 bases, with 26 bases remaining between them. CDR3 residues: CASSYRPPSTAYREQYF. For the CDR3, the DNA is TGTGCCAGCAGTTACCGACCCCCGAGCACAGCGTATAGGGAGCAGTACTTC.

There are many counts of this clone. This chain joins TRBV6-1 and TRBJ2-1; TRBD1 agrees at 9 bases. This CDR3 is built from 13 residues. J gave up 9 bases and V 5 bases, and 5 bases lay outside the gene matches. Germline CDR1 MNHNS, CDR2 SASEGT. The DNA of the CDR3 is TGTGCCAGCAGTCCTTGGACAGGGGTTGAGCAGTTCTTC. The encoded protein is CASSPWTGVEQFF.

This clone was observed many times. The CDR3 loop is CASSGDKGTGVNEQFF. In DNA, the CDR3 is TGTGCCAGCAGCGGGGATAAGGGGACAGGGGTCAATGAGCAGTTCTTC. The J gene is TRBJ2-1, the V gene TRBV2, with 10 nucleotides matching TRBD1. V gave up 6 bases and J gave up 6 bases; unmatched junction bases: 11. Looked up from germline, CDR1 is SNHLY and CDR2 is FYNNEI. The CDR3 contains 16 residues.

This clone showed up many times. The chain has TRBV7-8 and TRBJ2-7; D call uncertain. Germline CDR1 and CDR2: SGHVS and FQNEAQ. The CDR3 covers 13 residues. Trimming took off 2 bases at V and 2 bases at J, with 7 bases between the two ends. The CDR3 bases are TGTGCCAGCAGCTTACAGGCTACCTACGAGCAGTACTTC. Translating it yields CASSLQATYEQYF.

In its sample, this clone was seen a few times. The rearrangement links TRBV12-3 or TRBV12-4 to TRBJ2-7; perhaps TRBD2 as D (6 bases). The length of the CDR3 is 14 residues. V was cut by 6 bases and J by 4 bases, with 16 bases left in between. In nucleotides, the CDR3 is TGTGCCAGCAGCCCGGGACGTGGGAGGTACGAGCAGTACTTC. Protein sequence: CASSPGRGRYEQYF.

This clone was detected ten times or more. The chain combines TRBV5-6 with TRBJ2-3; D is uncertain. Trimming left V 4 bases short and J 6 bases short, with 12 bases between. CDR1 and CDR2 (germline): SGHDT, YYEEEE. The CDR3 is 13 amino acids. CDR3: CASSQDASDTQYF. The CDR3 DNA is TGTGCCAGCAGCCAAGACGCTTCGGATACGCAGTATTTT.

This clone was counted ten times or more. The rearrangement links TRBV4-3 to TRBJ1-4; 12 bases line up with TRBD1. The CDR3 totals 19 residues. With 3 bases clipped from V and 2 bases from J, the junction kept 10 bases outside the gene matches. CDR1 LGHNA and CDR2 YSLEER come from the germline V gene. As DNA, the CDR3 is TGCGCCAGCAGCCACGCGGGACAGGGGGCATTAAGGACTAATGAAAAACTGTTTTTT. Protein product: CASSHAGQGALRTNEKLFF.

In its sample, this clone was seen many times. The chain is built from TRBV20-1 and TRBJ1-1; 10 nucleotides agree with TRBD1. The CDR3 runs to 13 residues. CDR1 and CDR2 from the germline V gene are DFQATT and SNEGSKA (reference sequence). V was pared by 3 bases and J by 2 bases, with 0 bases of the junction left unmatched. The CDR3 spells CSARTGGNTEAFF. The CDR3 DNA follows: TGCAGTGCTAGGACAGGGGGCAACACTGAAGCTTTCTTT.

There are many counts of this clone. The chain recombines TRBV2 with TRBJ2-1; 13 nucleotides agree with TRBD2. J was trimmed by 12 bases and V by 6 bases; bases with no gene match: 8. Germline V gene data show CDR1 as SNHLY and CDR2 as FYNNEI. The CDR3 is made up of 14 amino acids. The CDR3 here is CASRELAGGSGQFF. The CDR3 DNA sequence: TGTGCCAGCAGAGAACTAGCGGGGGGGTCCGGGCAGTTCTTC.

At least ten counts were recorded for this clone. The chain carries TRBV29-1 and TRBJ1-1; the D is unclear. The V end was cut by 4 bases, the J end by 7 bases, with 4 bases between. This CDR3 comprises 9 residues. The germline gives CDR1 SQVTM, CDR2 ANQGSEA. Here the CDR3 DNA reads TGCAGCGTTGGTAGTGAAGCTTTCTTT. Protein: CSVGSEAFF.

This clone was seen many times. The chain recombines TRBV24-1 with TRBJ2-7; D gene uncertain. The CDR3 runs to 15 residues. Germline V gene data show CDR1 as KGHDR and CDR2 as SFDVKD. Trimming pared 2 bases from V and 2 bases from J, leaving 12 bases between. The DNA of the CDR3 is TGTGCCACCAGTGATTCCAGGAGTCTGACCTACGAGCAGTACTTC. It yields the protein CATSDSRSLTYEQYF.